What follows is one T cell receptor (beta chain) and its context. Using immunoSEQ multiplex PCR, the repertoire was profiled, and TCRdb retains in-frame clones only, with some absent. This sample has 95,000 to 120,000 clones, with over 80% found just once. Germline V gene data show CDR1 as GTSNPN and CDR2 as SVGIG (reference sequence). Deletions cut 2 bases from V and 6 bases from J, with 6 bases between. CDR3 length: 11 residues. The data belong to a study of blood T cell repertoires in COVID-19. The chain couples TRBV30 to TRBJ2-3, with no clear D. The clonotype comes from a woman in her 70s with acute or convalescent COVID-19. Material for sequencing was peripheral blood. DNA for the CDR3: TGTGCCTGGAGTAGAGTCGATACGCAGTATTTT. It yields the protein CAWSRVDTQYF.